This entry features one TCR beta chain sequence. No antigen is known for it. It has no much larger one-base neighbor in the sample; base qualities were not kept. CDR3 length: 14 amino acids, cysteine to phenylalanine. Of the read, only the CDR3 DNA is kept; its 42 bases are in frame from base 1. Clipping removes 4 bases from V and 10 bases from J, with 9 as the unmatched junction base count. The germline V gene supplies CDR1 SGHRS and CDR2 YFSETQ. This record belongs to a study of OX40 agonist ivuxolimab in advanced cancers. Study-wide context: Ivuxolimab, which targeted the costimulatory receptor OX40 (CD134), was an agonistic, fully human IgG2 monoclonal antibody. Intravenous ivuxolimab was administered to patients every 2 weeks at six dose levels: 0.01, 0.1, 0.3, 1.5, 3 and 10 mg/kg. Of the roughly 51 dose-escalation patients, hepatocellular carcinoma was present in approximately 20, melanoma in around 15, renal cell carcinoma in 9 and head and neck cancer in 9. The dose-escalation cohort was 82.7% male with a mean age of about 58 years, ranging from roughly 20 to 80. Prior anti-PD-1, anti-PD-L1 or anti-CTLA-4 therapy was permitted, and 30% to 45% of dose-escalation patients had received checkpoint inhibitors. Partial responses were achieved by three dose-escalation patients, of whom one had hepatocellular carcinoma and two had cutaneous melanoma. The point of sequencing TCRbeta in the periphery was to test whether ivuxolimab changed TCR sequence diversity and drove clonal T-cell expansion. The paper describes the monotherapy dose-escalation part (N of about 57 patients) of the phase I trial of ivuxolimab.

Patients with a history of autoimmune disease or receiving systemic immunosuppression were excluded from the trial. Peripheral blood for TCR sequencing was drawn from every dose cohort at baseline, at cycle 4 day 1 and at cycle 7 day 1. Samples came from an open-label, multicenter, first-in-human phase I dose-escalation trial of ivuxolimab. Adults with locally advanced or metastatic melanoma, renal cell, hepatocellular, or head and neck squamous cell carcinoma were enrolled in the trial. CD4+ and CD8+ T cells were sorted separately from peripheral blood before TCR sequencing. Broad study findings and their caveats: In the 0.1-3.0 mg/kg groups, partial responders had among the lowest normalized peripheral clonal expansion, particularly in CD8+ T cells. After ivuxolimab, expanded clones were on average more numerous among CD8+ T cells than among CD4+ T cells. Low levels of normalized T-cell clonal expansion were also seen in some patients who did not respond. Which antigens the clonally expanded peripheral T cells were specific for was not determined. At doses from 0.1 to 3.0 mg/kg, clonal expansion was seen in both CD4+ and CD8+ blood T cells between baseline and week 6.

Genomic DNA was isolated from the sorted cells so that the TCRbeta CDR3 region could be sequenced. TCRbeta CDR3 regions were sequenced using the immunoSEQ Assay. This immuneACCESS table, as held by TCRdb, lists in-frame sequences with V and J called but not all clones. Of the missing ones, under half trace to an unresolved V gene in checked studies; the others have no known cause. This sample lists under 6,500 clones; more than 60% were detected once. 20% to 25% of the sample belongs to the ten largest clones. The sample consisted of CD4+ or CD8+ T cells sorted from blood, taken in a trial of the OX40 agonist ivuxolimab. The sequence links TRBV5-1 to TRBJ2-1, with TRBD1 matching 9 junction bases. This TCR came from an adult with an advanced solid tumor such as melanoma, head and neck, liver or kidney cancer. This receptor carries the CDR3 CASSVDRGWDEQFF. The nucleotide sequence is given as TGCGCCAGCAGCGTGGACAGGGGCTGGGACGAGCAGTTCTTC.